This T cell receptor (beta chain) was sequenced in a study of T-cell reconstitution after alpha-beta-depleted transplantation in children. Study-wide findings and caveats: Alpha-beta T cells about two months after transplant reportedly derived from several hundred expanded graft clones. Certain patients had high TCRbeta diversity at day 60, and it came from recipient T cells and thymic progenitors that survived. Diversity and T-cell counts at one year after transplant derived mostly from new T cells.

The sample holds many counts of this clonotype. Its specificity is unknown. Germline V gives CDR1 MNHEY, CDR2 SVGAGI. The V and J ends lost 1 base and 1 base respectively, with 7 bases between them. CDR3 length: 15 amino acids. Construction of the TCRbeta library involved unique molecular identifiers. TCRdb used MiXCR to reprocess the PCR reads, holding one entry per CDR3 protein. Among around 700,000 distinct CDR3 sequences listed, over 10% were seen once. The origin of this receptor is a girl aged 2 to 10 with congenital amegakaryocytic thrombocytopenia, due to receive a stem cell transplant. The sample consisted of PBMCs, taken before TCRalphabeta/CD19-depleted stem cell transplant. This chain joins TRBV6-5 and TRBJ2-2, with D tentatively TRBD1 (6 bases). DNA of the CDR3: TGTGCCAGCAGTTACTGGGGACAGAACACCGGGGAGCTGTTTTTT. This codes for CASSYWGQNTGELFF.